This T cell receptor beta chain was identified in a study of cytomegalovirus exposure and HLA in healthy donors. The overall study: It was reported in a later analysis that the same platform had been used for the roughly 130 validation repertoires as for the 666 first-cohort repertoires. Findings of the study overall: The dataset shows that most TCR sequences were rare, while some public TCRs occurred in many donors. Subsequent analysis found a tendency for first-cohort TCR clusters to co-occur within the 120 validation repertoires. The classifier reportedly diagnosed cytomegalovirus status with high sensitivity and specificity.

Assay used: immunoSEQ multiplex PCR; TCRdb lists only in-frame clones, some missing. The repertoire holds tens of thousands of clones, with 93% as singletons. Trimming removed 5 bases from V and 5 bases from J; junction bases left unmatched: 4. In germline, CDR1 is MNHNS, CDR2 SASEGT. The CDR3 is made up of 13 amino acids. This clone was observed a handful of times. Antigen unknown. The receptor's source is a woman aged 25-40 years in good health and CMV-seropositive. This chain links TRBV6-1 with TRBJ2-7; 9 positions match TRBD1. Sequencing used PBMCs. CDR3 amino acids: CASSNRDRDEQYF. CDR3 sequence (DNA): TGTGCCAGCAGTAACAGGGACAGGGACGAGCAGTACTTC.